Listed below are T cell receptor beta chains from one sample, sequenced in a study of cytomegalovirus exposure and HLA in healthy donors. The repertoire was sequenced with immunoSEQ multiplex PCR; TCRdb's copy has only in-frame clones and lacks some. Here the sample spans some 130,000 clones, over 60% being singletons. The sample was PBMCs. Every receptor here comes from a male donor in good health and CMV-seropositive. CDR3s include the opening cysteine and the closing phenylalanine or tryptophan. The D gene is left open where the match is weak. Some rows mark clone size as missing; the rest say once, few, many or name a class of expanded clone.

d_call clone_size j_call v_call cdr3_aa cdr3_nt
TRBD1 few TRBJ1-1 TRBV6-4 CASSARTGLNTEAFF TGTGCCAGCAGTGCTCGGACAGGGCTAAACACTGAAGCTTTCTTT
TRBD1 - TRBJ2-7 TRBV5-1 CASSLGPGQGTERVDEQYF TGCGCCAGCAGCTTGGGACCGGGACAGGGGACGGAAAGGGTGGACGAGCAGTACTTC
- - TRBJ2-7 TRBV6-5 CASSYFPGAGAYEQYF TGTGCCAGCAGTTACTTCCCAGGGGCTGGGGCCTACGAGCAGTACTTC
TRBD2 - TRBJ2-3 TRBV29-1 CSVKRGGTDTQYF TGCAGCGTTAAGCGGGGGGGCACAGATACGCAGTATTTT
- - TRBJ1-1 TRBV6-5 CASSSETDRVGRAFF TGTGCCAGCAGTTCCGAGACCGACAGAGTGGGTCGGGCTTTCTTT
- once TRBJ1-2 TRBV5-1 CASSLTGGANYGYTF TGCGCCAGCAGCTTGACGGGGGGCGCTAACTATGGCTACACCTTC
- few TRBJ2-1 TRBV6-4 CASPPTGGQDNEQFF TGTGCCAGTCCGCCTACCGGGGGGCAAGACAATGAGCAGTTCTTC
- - TRBJ2-7 TRBV28 CASSEGVYEQYF TGTGCCAGCAGTGAGGGAGTATACGAGCAGTACTTC
- - TRBJ1-1 TRBV15 CATRSQGANTEAFF TGTGCCACCAGATCTCAGGGCGCGAACACTGAAGCTTTCTTT
- - TRBJ1-1 TRBV2 CASIKGPWLDTQNTEAFF TGTGCCAGCATTAAAGGCCCTTGGCTGGACACCCAGAACACTGAAGCTTTCTTT
TRBD2 - TRBJ2-5 TRBV5-1 CASRLRGGLETQYF TGCGCCAGCCGTTTACGCGGGGGGTTGGAGACCCAGTACTTC
TRBD2 - TRBJ2-7 TRBV27 CASSSLETSVPYEQYF TGTGCCAGCAGTTCTCTGGAGACTAGCGTCCCCTACGAGCAGTACTTC
TRBD1 few TRBJ2-3 TRBV5-1 CASSQGASTDTQYF TGCGCCAGCAGCCAGGGGGCTAGCACAGATACGCAGTATTTT
TRBD1 - TRBJ2-3 TRBV5-4 CASSEGDRGRTDTQYF TGTGCCAGCAGCGAAGGGGACAGGGGGCGCACAGATACGCAGTATTTT
TRBD2 once TRBJ2-5 TRBV14 CASSQEGLSGGSQETQYF TGTGCCAGCAGCCAAGAAGGGTTGAGCGGGGGGTCCCAAGAGACCCAGTACTTC
- - TRBJ2-5 TRBV11-1 CASSQTWGSQETQYF TGTGCCAGCAGCCAAACGTGGGGCAGCCAAGAGACCCAGTACTTC
- once TRBJ1-1 TRBV6-5 CASSYSGVEAFF TGTGCCAGCAGTTACTCCGGAGTTGAAGCTTTCTTT
- - TRBJ1-5 TRBV28 CASSSNNQPQHF TGTGCCAGCAGTTCTAATAATCAGCCCCAGCATTTT
- - TRBJ2-5 TRBV6-5 CASSYPSDQETQYF TGTGCCAGCAGTTACCCTAGCGACCAAGAGACCCAGTACTTC
TRBD1 once TRBJ1-1 TRBV6-1 CASSWGQANTEAFF TGTGCCAGCAGTTGGGGACAGGCGAACACTGAAGCTTTCTTT
- - TRBJ1-1 TRBV21-1 CASSKGGALNTEAFF TGTGCCAGCAGCAAAGGAGGAGCACTGAACACTGAAGCTTTCTTT
- - TRBJ2-7 TRBV11-1 CASSLARQDYEQYF TGTGCCAGCAGCTTAGCGAGACAGGACTACGAGCAGTACTTC
- - TRBJ1-1 TRBV28 CASSYGEAFF TGTGCCAGCAGTTACGGTGAAGCTTTCTTT
TRBD2 - TRBJ2-7 TRBV6-5 CASSPGGGFVNEQYF TGTGCCAGCAGCCCCGGCGGGGGGTTTGTGAACGAGCAGTACTTC
- once TRBJ2-7 TRBV7-9 CSSSLLEVYEQYF TGTTCCAGCAGTCTTCTAGAAGTCTACGAGCAGTACTTC
- - TRBJ1-5 TRBV4-2 CASSQNIPLRQGRNSLSNQPQHF TGTGCCAGCAGCCAAAACATACCCCTTCGGCAGGGTAGAAACTCTCTTAGCAATCAGCCCCAGCATTTT
TRBD1 - TRBJ1-5 TRBV2 CASRGTEVSNQPQHF TGTGCCAGCAGGGGGACAGAAGTAAGCAATCAGCCCCAGCATTTT
- - TRBJ1-3 TRBV5-4 CASSLLGGNSGNTIYF TGTGCCAGCAGCTTGTTGGGAGGAAACTCTGGAAACACCATATATTTT
- - TRBJ1-3 TRBV5-4 CASSTRQDSGNTIYF TGTGCCAGCAGCACCCGACAAGACTCTGGAAACACCATATATTTT
TRBD2 once TRBJ2-3 TRBV7-9 CASSLILAGDTTDTQYF TGTGCCAGCAGCTTAATTCTAGCGGGGGATACCACAGATACGCAGTATTTT
TRBD2 few TRBJ2-5 TRBV5-1 CASSLSPRREVPETQYF TGCGCCAGCAGCTTGTCTCCTCGGCGGGAGGTCCCAGAGACCCAGTACTTC
- - TRBJ2-5 TRBV5-4 CASTDRLGETQYF TGTGCCAGCACAGACAGACTTGGAGAGACCCAGTACTTC
- - TRBJ1-1 TRBV27 CASALGTMNTEAFF TGTGCCAGCGCCCTCGGCACTATGAACACTGAAGCTTTCTTT
- - TRBJ2-7 TRBV28 CASSFGGALGEQYF TGTGCCAGCAGTTTTGGGGGGGCCCTGGGGGAGCAGTACTTC
TRBD1 - TRBJ2-2 TRBV28 CASSLGQKDYYTGELFF TGTGCCAGCAGTCTGGGACAGAAGGATTATTACACCGGGGAGCTGTTTTTT
TRBD2 - TRBJ2-5 TRBV2 CASSGSGLAGVETQYF TGTGCCAGCAGTGGAAGTGGGCTAGCGGGAGTTGAGACCCAGTACTTC
- few TRBJ2-7 TRBV28 CASSLNTYEQYF TGTGCCAGCAGCCTTAACACCTACGAGCAGTACTTC
- - TRBJ1-5 TRBV7-6 CASSPRTAEGPQHF TGTGCCAGCAGCCCTCGGACAGCCGAGGGGCCCCAGCATTTT
TRBD1 - TRBJ2-3 TRBV2 CASSSLTGGGTDTQYF TGTGCCAGCAGTTCTCTGACAGGGGGAGGGACAGATACGCAGTATTTT
- - TRBJ1-5 TRBV7-2 CASSLGRHSNQPQHF TGTGCCAGCAGCTTAGGCAGACATAGCAATCAGCCCCAGCATTTT
- once TRBJ2-1 TRBV6-1 CASSVGSQLNEQFF TGTGCCAGCAGTGTCGGGTCCCAGCTCAATGAGCAGTTCTTC
- - TRBJ2-2 TRBV5-1 CASSAAPRGIRTGELFF TGCGCCAGCAGCGCGGCCCCGAGGGGGATACGCACCGGGGAGCTGTTTTTT
TRBD1 - TRBJ2-2 TRBV5-5 CASSYQGAQTGELFF TGTGCCAGCAGCTACCAGGGGGCGCAGACCGGGGAGCTGTTTTTT
TRBD2 few TRBJ2-5 TRBV4-2 CASSQGVAGGETQYF TGTGCCAGCAGCCAAGGTGTAGCGGGGGGGGAGACCCAGTACTTC
- - TRBJ1-5 TRBV5-1 CASSAGQNQPQHF TGCGCCAGCAGCGCGGGGCAAAATCAGCCCCAGCATTTT
- - TRBJ2-1 TRBV7-9 CASSLSAGVEQFF TGTGCCAGCAGCTTATCGGCCGGGGTTGAGCAGTTCTTC
TRBD1 - TRBJ2-3 TRBV7-2 CASSPRQGGSTDTQYF TGTGCCAGCAGCCCCCGACAGGGGGGAAGCACAGATACGCAGTATTTT
TRBD1 - TRBJ2-7 TRBV7-6 CASSFGGQGAEQYF TGTGCCAGCAGCTTTGGGGGACAGGGGGCCGAGCAGTACTTC
TRBD2 - TRBJ2-1 TRBV9 CASSVMRGGYEQFF TGTGCCAGCAGCGTAATGCGGGGGGGGTATGAGCAGTTCTTC
TRBD2 - TRBJ2-5 TRBV13 CASSSRLAGDQETQYF TGTGCCAGCAGCTCACGACTAGCGGGGGACCAAGAGACCCAGTACTTC
TRBD1 - TRBJ1-2 TRBV6-6 CASRNPGTDTYGYTF TGTGCCAGCAGAAATCCGGGGACAGACACCTATGGCTACACCTTC